Presented here are 7 T cell receptor beta chains from one specimen sequenced in a study of blood T cell repertoires in COVID-19. Generated by immunoSEQ multiplex PCR, the TCRdb table keeps only in-frame clones and is missing some. This repertoire shows around 290,000 clones, approximately 89% found once; its top ten account for about 2.7%. The sample consisted of PBMCs or T cells enriched from blood (not recorded which). These receptor sequences come from a young woman who had recovered from COVID-19.

The CDR3: CASRVERGYTEAFF. CDR3 DNA sequence: TGTGCCAGCAGGGTTGAGAGGGGGTACACTGAAGCTTTCTTT. The chain has TRBV5-4 and TRBJ1-1; TRBD1 is a possible D gene (6 bases). This CDR3 region has 14 residues. Trimming shortened V by 5 bases and J by 3 bases, and 14 bases separated the two germline ends. The germline V gene encodes CDR1 SGHNT and CDR2 YYREEE (reference sequence).

V is TRBV2 and J is TRBJ1-5, with D tentatively TRBD1 (5 bases). Per the germline V gene, CDR1 is SNHLY and CDR2 is FYNNEI. Trimming stripped 1 base from V and 6 bases from J, with 13 bases between. CDR3 size: 15 residues. CDR3 sequence reads: CASSEGQGRIQPQHF. In nucleotides, the CDR3 is TGTGCCAGCAGTGAAGGGCAGGGTAGGATTCAGCCCCAGCATTTT.

The V call is TRBV10-3, the J call TRBJ2-6; 9 bases fit TRBD1. CDR1 ENHRY and CDR2 SYGVKD come from the germline V gene. Trimming took 8 bases from V and 3 from J; bases not matched to a gene: 8. The CDR3 consists of 16 residues. CDR3 residues: CAIGDRGLGGANVLTF. CDR3 in DNA: TGTGCCATCGGAGACAGGGGGTTAGGTGGGGCCAACGTCCTGACTTTC.

The chain couples TRBV11-2 to TRBJ2-5; D unresolved. Trimming cost V 0 bases and J 4 bases, with 9 bases left between them. The CDR3 has 14 residues. Germline V gives CDR1 SGHAT, CDR2 FQNNGV. CDR3 region: CASSLDRRVETQYF. The CDR3 coding sequence is TGTGCCAGCAGCTTAGATCGGAGAGTAGAGACCCAGTACTTC.

This chain joins TRBV27 and TRBJ2-2; tentative D call: TRBD2 (5 bases). This CDR3 has 14 residues. Germline lookup yields CDR1 MNHEY and CDR2 SMNVEV (reference sequence). With 2 bases removed from V and 6 bases from J, the gap between germline ends came to 10 bases. The CDR3: CASSLREAPGELFF. CDR3 nucleotide sequence: TGTGCCAGCAGTTTACGGGAAGCACCCGGGGAGCTGTTTTTT.

CDR3 sequence: CASSQDRGPWDNSPLHF. The CDR3 nucleotides are TGTGCCAGCAGCCAAGACAGGGGGCCTTGGGATAATTCACCCCTCCACTTT. This sequence joins TRBV3-1 (or the pseudogene TRBV3-2) and TRBJ1-6; 8 bases fit TRBD1. From germline, CDR1 is LGHDT and CDR2 YNNKEL (reference sequence). J was trimmed by 5 bases and V by 0 bases; bases with no gene match: 6. The CDR3 loop spans 17 amino acids.

The genes are TRBV5-5 and TRBJ1-1; tentatively, D is TRBD1 (6 bases). The germline V gene has CDR1 SGHKS and CDR2 YYEKEE (reference sequence). The CDR3 runs to 16 residues. Trimming took 0 bases from V and 1 from J, leaving 13 bases between them. The CDR3 DNA follows: TGTGCCAGCAGCTTGGGGTATATCAGGGGGAACACTGAAGCTTTCTTT. Protein sequence: CASSLGYIRGNTEAFF. The full variable domain, in which reference TRBV5-5 and TRBJ1-1 provide the parts outside the CDR3, is DAGVTQSPTHLIKTRGQQVTLRCSPISGHKSVSWYQQVLGQGPQFIFQYYEKEERGRGNFPDRFSARQFPNYSSELNVNALLLGDSALYLCASSLGYIRGNTEAFFGQGTRLTVV.